This T cell receptor (beta chain) came from a study of Graves' ophthalmopathy and Graves' hyperthyroidism. Overall study findings and caveats: Ophthalmopathy cases were distinguished from stable hyperthyroidism by a 13-signature model, reaching 85% to 90% sensitivity and around 80% specificity. Detected in blood as well were most expanded thyroid clonotypes with frequency above 0.001.

In this sample, this clonotype turned up many times. What it binds is unknown. Amplification targeted the TCR beta CDR3 regions, with RNA transcripts as the source material. In the first round, RT-PCR was carried out with HTBI primers, and a multiplex PCR formed the second round. TCRdb analysed the multiplex PCR reads with MiXCR anew, one entry per CDR3 protein. This sample yields some 750,000 distinct CDR3 sequences, of which approximately 40% are seen a single time; approximately 43% belongs to the top ten. This CDR3 spans 14 amino acids. Trimming cost V 2 bases and J 3 bases, with 7 bases left between them. Germline V gene sequence: CDR1 SNHLY, CDR2 FYNNEI.

The gene calls are TRBV2 and TRBJ1-4, with D tentatively TRBD1 (5 bases). The sequence came from an adult man with Graves' ophthalmopathy. Sequencing used peripheral blood. Here the CDR3 DNA reads TGTGCCAGCAGTGAACGGGGGGCTAATGAAAAACTGTTTTTT. Its translation is CASSERGANEKLFF.